Following are 27 T cell receptor beta chains from one sample sequenced in a study of CD8+ T cells in alopecia areata. Investigators isolated RNA and reverse transcribed it into cDNA to act as the sequencing template. Profiling relied on immunoSEQ multiplex PCR, and the TCRdb table lists in-frame clones only, not all of them. Of about 190,000 clones in the sample, around 60% are singletons; the top ten hold roughly 14%. The input for sequencing was CD4+ T cells sorted from blood, taken at week 0. The receptor set was obtained from a human donor with alopecia areata.

The chain uses TRBV18 and TRBJ1-5; D remains ambiguous. Germline values: CDR1 KGHSH, CDR2 LQKENI. The CDR3 is made up of 14 amino acids. The V gene lost 2 bases and the J gene lost 2 bases, with 7 bases spanning the gap. The CDR3 DNA follows: TGTGCCAGCTCACCAGACTATGGCAATCAGCCCCAGCATTTT. Translation: CASSPDYGNQPQHF.

The chain recombines TRBV5-1 with TRBJ2-7; TRBD2 is a possible D gene (6 bases). Germline CDR1 is SGHRS and CDR2 is YFSETQ. The ends were cut back, 5 bases at V and 5 bases at J, with 17 bases in the middle. The CDR3 totals 14 residues. The CDR3 spells CASRAPGVLNEQYF. The CDR3 nucleotides read TGCGCCAGCAGAGCCCCGGGGGTTCTGAACGAGCAGTACTTC.

This clone has only a few counts. The chain links TRBV29-1 to TRBJ2-7; the D is unclear. V was clipped by 1 base and J by 4 bases, with 11 bases between them. This CDR3 contains 13 residues. Germline V gene lookup returns CDR1 SQVTM and CDR2 ANQGSEA. In DNA form, the CDR3 reads TGCAGCGTTGAAGGTACTCAGGTATACGAGCAGTACTTC. This encodes CSVEGTQVYEQYF.

This chain joins TRBV15 and TRBJ2-7; no clear D gene. In germline, CDR1 is LNHNV, CDR2 YYDKDF (reference sequence). Trimming stripped 4 bases from V and 1 base from J, with 8 bases between. CDR3 length: 13 amino acids. In nucleotides, the CDR3 is TGTGCCACCAGCAAGCAGTTGTCCTACGAGCAGTACTTC. Translation gives CATSKQLSYEQYF.

A single count supports this clone. The gene calls are TRBV29-1 and TRBJ2-5; TRBD2 might be the D (5 bases). V dropped 3 bases and J dropped 5 bases, with 13 bases sitting between them. CDR3 size: 13 residues. Germline CDR1 reads SQVTM; CDR2 reads ANQGSEA. The CDR3 region has the DNA TGCAGCGTTGATTATCTCCCGGGGGAGACCCAGTACTTC. This encodes CSVDYLPGETQYF.

As to this clone: Distinct nucleotide sequences in the sample also encode this CDR3. The chain uses TRBV11-2 and TRBJ2-1; D is undetermined. Germline CDR1 and CDR2: SGHAT and FQNNGV. The CDR3 is 13 residues long. V lost 3 bases to trimming and J lost 5 bases, with 8 bases between them. CDR3: CASSFSRNNEQFF. For the CDR3, the DNA is TGTGCCAGCAGCTTCTCCAGGAACAATGAGCAGTTCTTC.

This clone was seen only a few times. The chain links TRBV19 to TRBJ1-1; TRBD1 might be the D (6 bases). The germline V and J ends were trimmed by 10 bases and 3 bases, with 15 bases remaining between them. The CDR3 is made up of 13 amino acids. CDR1 and CDR2 (germline): LNHDA, SQIVND (reference sequence). In DNA form, the CDR3 reads TGTGCCACGACGGACAGCCCCTACACTGAAGCTTTCTTT. Translation gives CATTDSPYTEAFF. The full variable domain, completed using reference TRBV19 and TRBJ1-1, is DGGITQSPKYLFRKEGQNVTLSCEQNLNHDAMYWYRQDPGQGLRLIYYSQIVNDFQKGDIAEGYSVSREKKESFPLTVTSAQKNPTAFYLCATTDSPYTEAFFGQGTRLTVV.

The V and J genes are TRBV2 and TRBJ1-1; tentative D call: TRBD1 (5 bases). From germline, CDR1 is SNHLY and CDR2 FYNNEI. The CDR3 length is 13 residues. Trimming took 7 bases from V and 5 from J, leaving 14 bases between them. DNA of the CDR3: TGTGCCAGCATCCCGGGTAGACAGACTGAAGCTTTCTTT. This sequence encodes CASIPGRQTEAFF.

The chain carries TRBV5-6 and TRBJ2-2; no reliable D call. The CDR3 has 15 residues. V lost 0 bases to trimming and J lost 7 bases, with 13 bases between them. The V gene's germline CDR1 is SGHDT and CDR2 YYEEEE. CDR3 protein: CASSLGPASIGELFF. The CDR3, as DNA: TGTGCCAGCAGCTTGGGGCCCGCGAGCATCGGGGAGCTGTTTTTT.

This clone has just a few counts. The V and J genes are TRBV7-9 and TRBJ1-1; a weak D match, TRBD1 (6 bases). The CDR3 extends over 14 amino acids. The germline CDR1 and CDR2 sequences are SEHNR and FQNEAQ (reference sequence). Trimming took off 4 bases at V and 3 bases at J, with 12 bases between the two ends. For the CDR3, the DNA is TGTGCCAGCAGCTACCGGGACACTGACACTGAAGCTTTCTTT. This gives the protein CASSYRDTDTEAFF. Using reference TRBV7-9 and TRBJ1-1 for the parts outside the CDR3, the full variable domain is DTGVSQNPRHKITKRGQNVTFRCDPISEHNRLYWYRQTLGQGPEFLTYFQNEAQLEKSRLLSDRFSAERPKGSFSTLEIQRTEQGDSAMYLCASSYRDTDTEAFFGQGTRLTVV.

The genes are TRBV6-5 and TRBJ1-1; no clear D gene. CDR1 MNHEY and CDR2 SVGAGI come from the germline V gene. The V and J ends lost 5 bases and 1 base respectively, with 11 bases between them. The CDR3 consists of 14 residues. The DNA for the CDR3 is TGTGCCAGCAGTCTGGACCATAGGAACACTGAAGCTTTCTTT. Its protein product is CASSLDHRNTEAFF.

The chain recombines TRBV2 with TRBJ2-1; D might be TRBD2 (6 bases). The CDR3 runs 13 residues. The germline gives CDR1 SNHLY, CDR2 FYNNEI. Trimming shortened V by 6 bases and J by 7 bases, and 13 bases separated the two germline ends. The CDR3, as DNA: TGTGCCAGCAGGGGCGGGATTTGGAATGAGCAGTTCTTC. It translates to CASRGGIWNEQFF.

V usage is TRBV29-1 and J usage is TRBJ1-2, with 9 bases fitting TRBD1. Trimming removed 7 bases from V and 5 bases from J; junction bases left unmatched: 8. Germline V gene data show CDR1 as SQVTM and CDR2 as ANQGSEA. The CDR3 has 13 residues. Written as DNA, the CDR3 is TGCAGCGCCGTACAGGGGGCAGGGTATGGCTACACCTTC. Encoded protein: CSAVQGAGYGYTF.

This clone was observed a handful of times. The chain carries TRBV29-1 and TRBJ1-5; D is perhaps TRBD1 (5 bases). Germline CDR1 reads SQVTM; CDR2 reads ANQGSEA. The CDR3 extends over 14 amino acids. V lost 4 bases and J 2 bases, leaving 12 bases between the germline ends. The CDR3 region is CSVAQGLGNQPQHF. The CDR3 coding sequence is TGCAGCGTTGCGCAGGGATTGGGCAATCAGCCCCAGCATTTT.

This sequence joins TRBV7-3 and TRBJ2-3; D may be TRBD1 (7 bases). This CDR3 comprises 12 residues. V was pared by 2 bases and J by 10 bases, with 10 bases between. Looked up from germline, CDR1 is SGHTA and CDR2 is FQGTGA. The CDR3 nucleotides are TGTGCCAGCAGCTTACCCAGGGGGGCGCAGTATTTT. Protein product: CASSLPRGAQYF. The full variable domain, completed using reference TRBV7-3 and TRBJ2-3, is GAGVSQTPSNKVTEKGKYVELRCDPISGHTALYWYRQSLGQGPEFLIYFQGTGAADDSGLPNDRFFAVRPEGSVSTLKIQRTERGDSAVYLCASSLPRGAQYFGPGTRLTVL.

This chain joins TRBV29-1 and TRBJ1-1, with D perhaps TRBD1 (5 bases). Per the germline V gene, CDR1 is SQVTM and CDR2 is ANQGSEA. Deletions cut 6 bases from V and 4 bases from J, with 12 bases between. There are 12 residues in the CDR3. The CDR3 loop is CSVRGWITEAFF. CDR3 nucleotides: TGCAGCGTGCGGGGGTGGATCACTGAAGCTTTCTTT.

This chain links TRBV10-3 with TRBJ1-2; no firm D call. This CDR3 has 13 residues. Germline CDR1 is ENHRY and CDR2 is SYGVKD. The V end lost 6 bases, the J end lost 6 bases, and 14 bases lay between the germline ends. CDR3 sequence: CAIRDGQVHGYTF. CDR3 coding DNA: TGTGCCATCAGGGATGGCCAGGTCCATGGCTACACCTTC.

This clone was observed a single time. V and J are TRBV6-6 and TRBJ1-5; D not certain. With 5 bases removed from V and 1 base from J, the gap between germline ends came to 15 bases. The CDR3 is 16 residues long. CDR1 is MNHNY and CDR2 is SVGAGI in the germline V gene (reference sequence). The CDR3 sequence is CASSLKDFYSNQPQHF. CDR3 DNA: TGTGCCAGCAGTCTTAAGGACTTCTACAGCAATCAGCCCCAGCATTTT.

This clone was picked up one time. The chain joins TRBV27 to TRBJ1-5; no reliable D call. The length of the CDR3 is 13 residues. V lost 8 bases and J lost 3, with 11 bases in between. From germline, CDR1 is MNHEY and CDR2 SMNVEV (reference sequence). The DNA of the CDR3 is TGTGCCAGCTCTCTGCAAACCAATCAGCCCCAGCATTTT. The encoded protein is CASSLQTNQPQHF.

This chain links TRBV5-1 with TRBJ2-7; 12 bases fit TRBD1. This CDR3 has 19 residues. Unmatched junction bases numbered 13, after V lost 3 bases and J lost 0 bases. From germline, CDR1 is SGHRS and CDR2 YFSETQ. The CDR3 here is CASSSTGTGGALSSYEQYF. The CDR3 DNA is TGCGCCAGCAGCTCGACCGGGACAGGGGGCGCGTTAAGCTCCTACGAGCAGTACTTC.

This clone appeared a few times. This chain links TRBV11-3 with TRBJ1-1; D gene uncertain. Germline CDR1 and CDR2: SGHNT and YENEEA. V gave up 0 bases and J gave up 1 base, with 6 bases separating them. This CDR3 is 14 amino acids long. CDR3 loop: CASSLESQNTEAFF. The CDR3 DNA sequence: TGTGCCAGCAGCTTAGAATCACAGAACACTGAAGCTTTCTTT.

The chain employs TRBV29-1 and TRBJ2-6; D is unclear. The CDR3 is 14 residues long. V lost 4 bases and J 0 bases, leaving 7 bases between the germline ends. Germline V gene data show CDR1 as SQVTM and CDR2 as ANQGSEA. CDR3 coding DNA: TGCAGCGTTGTTGGCCCCTCTGGGGCCAACGTCCTGACTTTC. Translating gives CSVVGPSGANVLTF.

The chain is built from TRBV7-2 and TRBJ2-7, with 7 bases identical to TRBD2. Germline lookup yields CDR1 SGHTA and CDR2 FQGNSA. This CDR3 has 14 amino acids. V lost 2 bases and J lost 3; bases outside the gene matches: 4. The CDR3 spells CASSLSRGFYEQYF. The CDR3 DNA sequence: TGTGCCAGCAGCTTATCGCGGGGGTTCTACGAGCAGTACTTC.

This clone was counted only a few times. The rearrangement links TRBV12-5 to TRBJ1-1; D not certain. CDR3 length: 13 amino acids. Between the trimmed V and J ends, which lost 3 bases and 1 base, there was a span of 6 bases. Germline V gene lookup returns CDR1 LGHNT and CDR2 FRNRAP. CDR3 DNA: TGTGCTAGTGGTTTAAAACAGAACACTGAAGCTTTCTTT. Translation: CASGLKQNTEAFF.

This rearrangement joins TRBV2 to TRBJ2-3, with D unresolved. The CDR3 totals 16 residues. Germline assignment: CDR1 SNHLY and CDR2 FYNNEI. Trimming cost V 5 bases and J 3 bases, with 18 bases left between them. DNA of the CDR3: TGTGCCAGCAGTCAGATAGTTTCGGTGGTGACAGATACGCAGTATTTT. It encodes CASSQIVSVVTDTQYF.

The V call is TRBV6-1, the J call TRBJ2-5, with D perhaps TRBD1 (5 bases). There are 14 residues in the CDR3. The germline V and J ends were trimmed by 6 bases and 4 bases, with 15 bases remaining between them. Germline loops: CDR1 MNHNS, CDR2 SASEGT. The CDR3 DNA is TGTGCCAGCAGCCACACTCAGGGAAGAGAGACCCAGTACTTC. It encodes CASSHTQGRETQYF.

V is TRBV30 and J is TRBJ1-1; 7 bases agree with TRBD1. The germline gives CDR1 GTSNPN, CDR2 SVGIG (reference sequence). The J segment lost 1 base and the V segment lost 2 bases, leaving 4 bases of the junction unmatched. CDR3 size: 14 residues. In DNA form, the CDR3 reads TGTGCCTGGAGTAGGGGACAGACGAACACTGAAGCTTTCTTT. Translation: CAWSRGQTNTEAFF. Together with reference TRBV30 and TRBJ1-1, the CDR3 gives the full variable domain: SQTIHQWPATLVQPVGSPLSLECTVEGTSNPNLYWYRQAAGRGLQLLFYSVGIGQISSEVPQNLSASRPQDRQFILSSKKLLLSDSGFYLCAWSRGQTNTEAFFGQGTRLTVV.